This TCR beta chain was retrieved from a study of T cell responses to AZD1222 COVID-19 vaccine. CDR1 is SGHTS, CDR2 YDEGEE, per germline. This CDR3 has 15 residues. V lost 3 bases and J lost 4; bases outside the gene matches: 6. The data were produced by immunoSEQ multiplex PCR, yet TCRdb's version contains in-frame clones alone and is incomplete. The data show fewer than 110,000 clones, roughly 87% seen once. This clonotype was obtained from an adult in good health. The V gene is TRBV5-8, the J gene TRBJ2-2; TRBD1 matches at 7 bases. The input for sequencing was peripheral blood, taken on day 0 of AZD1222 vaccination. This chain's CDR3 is CASSWGQLGTGELFF. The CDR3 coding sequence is TGTGCCAGCAGCTGGGGACAGCTGGGCACCGGGGAGCTGTTTTTT. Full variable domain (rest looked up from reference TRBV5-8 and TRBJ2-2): EAGVTQSPTHLIKTRGQQATLRCSPISGHTSVYWYQQALGLGLQFLLWYDEGEERNRGNFPPRFSGRQFPNYSSELNVNALELEDSALYLCASSWGQLGTGELFFGEGSRLTVL.